The next 23 T cell receptor beta chains were all read from a single sample in a study of T cell responses to AZD1222 COVID-19 vaccine. Data came from immunoSEQ multiplex PCR; TCRdb stores just in-frame clones and leaves some out. The repertoire consists of 120,000 to 150,000 clones, with around 90% occurring once and the leading ten covering roughly 3.8%. Here the sequenced sample was peripheral blood, taken 28 days after the second AZD1222 dose. These receptors were collected from an adult who received the AZD1222 COVID-19 vaccine.

V gene TRBV5-4 combines with J gene TRBJ1-1; perhaps TRBD1 as D (6 bases). V shed 0 bases and J shed 6 bases, with 12 bases lying between them. The germline V gene has CDR1 SGHNT and CDR2 YYREEE (reference sequence). CDR3 length: 14 residues. The DNA of the CDR3 is TGTGCCAGCAGCTTGGTGGGAGGGGGTCCTGAAGCTTTCTTT. Its protein product is CASSLVGGGPEAFF.

This chain links TRBV4-2 with TRBJ1-4, with TRBD1 as a possible D gene (5 bases). Trimming left V 3 bases short and J 5 bases short, with 10 bases between. There are 14 residues in the CDR3. The V gene's germline CDR1 is LGHNA and CDR2 YNFKEQ. Here the CDR3 reads CASSQGGGNEKLFF. As DNA, the CDR3 is TGTGCCAGCAGCCAGGGGGGAGGGAATGAAAAACTGTTTTTT.

V gene TRBV19 combines with J gene TRBJ1-2; 8 nucleotides agree with TRBD1. The CDR3 loop spans 14 amino acids. After removal of 4 bases from V and 2 bases from J, the junction contained 3 bases not matched to a gene. Germline V gene sequence: CDR1 LNHDA, CDR2 SQIVND (reference sequence). The CDR3 protein is CASSRDRLNYGYTF. As DNA, the CDR3 is TGTGCCAGTAGTAGGGACAGGTTAAACTATGGCTACACCTTC.

The CDR3 loop is CAISDNRLATNEKLFF. The CDR3 coding sequence is TGTGCCATCAGTGATAACAGGCTTGCAACTAATGAAAAACTGTTTTTT. This chain links TRBV10-3 with TRBJ1-4; TRBD1 might be the D (5 bases). The CDR3 is 16 amino acids. The germline CDR1 and CDR2 sequences are ENHRY and SYGVKD. V was pared by 3 bases and J by 0 bases, with 11 bases between.

This clone was observed a handful of times. The junction departs from germline at one end; a sequencing error may be responsible. The V and J genes are TRBV24-1 and TRBJ2-1; TRBD2 might be the D (5 bases). The CDR3 runs 11 residues. Germline loops: CDR1 KGHDR, CDR2 SFDVKD. The CDR3 reads CPAEGYREQFF. As DNA, the CDR3 is TGCCCCGCAGAGGGTTATAGGGAGCAGTTCTTC.

The chain joins TRBV5-1 to TRBJ2-7, with 8 bases aligning to TRBD1. This CDR3 has 15 amino acids. The germline V gene encodes CDR1 SGHRS and CDR2 YFSETQ. Unmatched junction bases numbered 8, after V lost 3 bases and J lost 3 bases. The CDR3 DNA sequence: TGCGCCAGCAGCTCTACAGGGGGATTAAGCTACGAGCAGTACTTC. Translated: CASSSTGGLSYEQYF. The full variable domain, with the rest looked up from reference TRBV5-1 and TRBJ2-7, is KAGVTQTPRYLIKTRGQQVTLSCSPISGHRSVSWYQQTPGQGLQFLFEYFSETQRNKGNFPGRFSGRQFSNSRSEMNVSTLELGDSALYLCASSSTGGLSYEQYFGPGTRLTVT.

The chain combines TRBV12-3 or TRBV12-4 with TRBJ1-2, with D hard to call. V was cut by 5 bases and J by 2 bases, with 9 bases left in between. The CDR3 runs 13 residues. As DNA, the CDR3 is TGTGCCAGCAGTCGGACGGCGAACTATGGCTACACCTTC. Protein product: CASSRTANYGYTF.

The CDR3: CASSPPVRGTPYEQYF. The CDR3 region has the DNA TGTGCCAGCTCACCACCCGTCAGGGGGACGCCCTACGAGCAGTACTTC. The rearrangement uses TRBV18 and TRBJ2-7; 7 nucleotides align to TRBD1. Germline assignment: CDR1 KGHSH and CDR2 LQKENI. The CDR3 extends over 16 amino acids. V shed 0 bases and J 2 bases; nucleotides not matched to a gene: 7.

The rearrangement joins TRBV3-1 (or the pseudogene TRBV3-2) to TRBJ2-2; no clear D gene. CDR1 is LGHDT, CDR2 YNNKEL, per germline (reference sequence). The CDR3 totals 15 residues. Between the trimmed V and J ends, which lost 3 bases and 6 bases, there was a span of 14 bases. CDR3 nucleotide sequence: TGTGCCAGCAGCCAGGTCCCGCAACGGTCCGGGGAGCTGTTTTTT. Its protein is CASSQVPQRSGELFF.

The CDR3 loop is CASSRNRADSNQPQHF. As DNA, the CDR3 is TGTGCCAGCAGCCGGAACAGGGCCGATAGCAATCAGCCCCAGCATTTT. J is TRBJ1-5 and V is TRBV4-2; a possible D gene is TRBD1 (6 bases). Trimming removed 4 bases from V and 0 bases from J, with 13 bases in between. The CDR3 is 16 amino acids. Per germline, CDR1 LGHNA and CDR2 YNFKEQ.

The chain uses TRBV6-1 and TRBJ2-1; TRBD2 agrees at 7 bases. The CDR3 length is 16 residues. The V gene's germline CDR1 is MNHNS and CDR2 SASEGT. V trimming: 3 bases; J trimming: 4 bases; junction bases outside the gene matches: 9. CDR3 sequence (DNA): TGTGCCAGCAGTGAGTTCGAGACTAGCTTTTACAATGAGCAGTTCTTC. Its translation is CASSEFETSFYNEQFF.

This chain joins TRBV30 and TRBJ1-2, with 7 nucleotides matching TRBD1. Trimming took 2 bases from V and 6 from J; bases not matched to a gene: 9. CDR3 size: 14 residues. Germline V gives CDR1 GTSNPN, CDR2 SVGIG (reference sequence). The CDR3 region has the DNA TGTGCCTGGAGTCCCGGAGGGGGCCGTCATGGCTACACCTTC. Protein sequence: CAWSPGGGRHGYTF.

The table lists this clone with a count of one. The chain combines TRBV7-9 with TRBJ1-6; D unresolved. The germline V and J ends were trimmed by 6 bases and 8 bases, with 11 bases remaining between them. The germline CDR1 and CDR2 sequences are SEHNR and FQNEAQ (reference sequence). The CDR3 loop spans 13 amino acids. CDR3 nucleotides: TGTGCCAGCAGTCTCACCTCTGATTCACCCCTCCACTTT. It encodes CASSLTSDSPLHF.

The rearrangement joins TRBV19 to TRBJ2-3, with D possibly TRBD2 on 5 matching bases. Germline CDR1 is LNHDA and CDR2 is SQIVND (reference sequence). The CDR3 is made up of 14 amino acids. Deletions cut 8 bases from V and 0 bases from J, with 12 bases between. The CDR3 DNA reads TGTGCCAGTTCACTACTAGAAAGCACAGATACGCAGTATTTT. Amino acid sequence: CASSLLESTDTQYF.

J is TRBJ1-3 and V is TRBV27, with TRBD1 as a possible D gene (6 bases). The CDR3 totals 16 residues. The ends were cut back, 6 bases at V and 2 bases at J, with 17 bases in the middle. From germline, CDR1 is MNHEY and CDR2 SMNVEV (reference sequence). DNA of the CDR3: TGTGCCAGCAGCCCCCTTGAAGGGGGGACTGGAAACACCATATATTTT. Translated: CASSPLEGGTGNTIYF.

This sequence joins TRBV7-2 and TRBJ1-1; 8 positions match TRBD1. CDR1 is SGHTA, CDR2 FQGNSA, per germline. The CDR3 is made up of 15 amino acids. After removal of 2 bases from V and 6 bases from J, the junction contained 8 bases not matched to a gene. CDR3 DNA: TGTGCCAGCAGCTTACTACAGGGGGGTGAGTCTGAAGCTTTCTTT. Amino acid sequence: CASSLLQGGESEAFF.

The chain carries TRBV5-1 and TRBJ2-3, with D perhaps TRBD1 (5 bases). The CDR3 contains 14 residues. Trimming removed 5 bases at V and 3 bases at J, with 13 bases between. Per germline, CDR1 SGHRS and CDR2 YFSETQ. The CDR3 sequence is CASRSPGPTDTQYF. For the CDR3, the DNA is TGCGCCAGCAGAAGCCCAGGGCCGACAGATACGCAGTATTTT.

The chain is built from TRBV4-1 and TRBJ2-7; TRBD1 agrees at 8 bases. The CDR3 covers 17 residues. Per the germline V gene, CDR1 is MGHRA and CDR2 is YSYEKL. After removal of 3 bases from V and 0 bases from J, the junction contained 10 bases not matched to a gene. The CDR3 coding sequence is TGCGCCAGCAGCCAGGATGGACAGGGTGAATACTCCTACGAGCAGTACTTC. It codes for CASSQDGQGEYSYEQYF.

The genes are TRBV7-8 and TRBJ1-5; D may be TRBD1 (5 bases). Per germline, CDR1 SGHVS and CDR2 FQNEAQ. V gave up 7 bases and J gave up 6 bases, with 10 bases separating them. The CDR3 length is 12 residues. For the CDR3, the DNA is TGTGCCAGCACCGTGGGGGGTCAGCCCCAGCATTTT. Encoded protein: CASTVGGQPQHF.

Notes on this clone: Other DNA sequences from this sample encode an identical CDR3 as well. The chain carries TRBV29-1 and TRBJ1-2; 7 positions agree with TRBD1. J was trimmed by 5 bases and V by 6 bases; bases with no gene match: 9. Germline-derived CDR1 and CDR2 are SQVTM and ANQGSEA. This CDR3 is 13 amino acids long. The CDR3 DNA is TGCAGCGTCAAGGGACAGACAGGGTATGGCTACACCTTC. It is translated as CSVKGQTGYGYTF.

The chain is built from TRBV7-9 and TRBJ2-2; D is uncertain. Trimming removed 5 bases at V and 5 bases at J, with 9 bases between. Germline CDR1 SEHNR, CDR2 FQNEAQ (reference sequence). The CDR3 is 13 residues long. The CDR3 nucleotides are TGTGCCAGCAGCCAAGAAAGAACCGGGGAGCTGTTTTTT. Translating it yields CASSQERTGELFF.

The V and J genes are TRBV13 and TRBJ2-1; D might be TRBD2 (6 bases). The germline V and J ends were trimmed by 3 bases and 3 bases, with 9 bases remaining between them. CDR1 and CDR2 (germline): PRHDT, FYEKMQ (reference sequence). The length of the CDR3 is 14 residues. CDR3 amino acids: CASSFSGNYNEQFF. In DNA form, the CDR3 reads TGTGCCAGCAGCTTTAGCGGTAACTACAATGAGCAGTTCTTC.

V gene TRBV19 combines with J gene TRBJ1-2; D unresolved. Per germline, CDR1 LNHDA and CDR2 SQIVND (reference sequence). The germline V and J ends were trimmed by 8 bases and 6 bases, with 16 bases remaining between them. There are 13 residues in the CDR3. The CDR3 DNA follows: TGTGCCAGTCAGAGGTTACCGTACGATGGCTACACCTTC. Encoded protein: CASQRLPYDGYTF. Combining the CDR3 with reference TRBV19 and TRBJ1-2 gives the whole variable domain DGGITQSPKYLFRKEGQNVTLSCEQNLNHDAMYWYRQDPGQGLRLIYYSQIVNDFQKGDIAEGYSVSREKKESFPLTVTSAQKNPTAFYLCASQRLPYDGYTFGSGTRLTVV.